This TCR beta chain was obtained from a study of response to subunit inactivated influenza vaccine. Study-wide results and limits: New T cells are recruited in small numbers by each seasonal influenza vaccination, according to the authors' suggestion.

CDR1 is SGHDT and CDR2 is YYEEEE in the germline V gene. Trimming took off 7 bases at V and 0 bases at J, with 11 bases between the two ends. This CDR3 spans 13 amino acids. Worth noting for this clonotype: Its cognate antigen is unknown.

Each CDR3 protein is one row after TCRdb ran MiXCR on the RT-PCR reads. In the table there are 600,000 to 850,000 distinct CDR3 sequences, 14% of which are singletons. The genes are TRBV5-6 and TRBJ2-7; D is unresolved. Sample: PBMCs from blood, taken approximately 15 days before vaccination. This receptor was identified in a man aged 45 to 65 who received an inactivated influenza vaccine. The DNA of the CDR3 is TGTGCCAGCGGTTTGAGCCCCTCCTACGAGCAGTACTTC. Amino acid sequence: CASGLSPSYEQYF. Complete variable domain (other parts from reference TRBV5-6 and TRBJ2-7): DAGVTQSPTHLIKTRGQQVTLRCSPKSGHDTVSWYQQALGQGPQFIFQYYEEEERQRGNFPDRFSGHQFPNYSSELNVNALLLGDSALYLCASGLSPSYEQYFGPGTRLTVT.